This T cell receptor beta chain was found in a study of T cell repertoires in ileal Crohn's disease. Sequencing used immunoSEQ multiplex PCR; TCRdb keeps in-frame clones, though not all of them. The sample has about 13,000 clones; 78% are singletons. As to time point: neoterminal ileum biopsy at postoperative endoscopy, about 6 months after surgery. This CDR3 contains 16 residues. Germline V gene data show CDR1 as MNHNS and CDR2 as SASEGT. The ends lost 2 bases at V and 10 bases at J; junction bases unmatched: 13. The sample consisted of ileal tissue. The chain carries TRBV6-1 and TRBJ2-1, with 8 positions matching TRBD1. The receptor was isolated from an adult with Crohn's disease. CDR3 coding DNA: TGTGCCAGCAGTGAATTAGGAGGGACAGGTCCAGAGGAGCAGTTCTTC. Protein product: CASSELGGTGPEEQFF.